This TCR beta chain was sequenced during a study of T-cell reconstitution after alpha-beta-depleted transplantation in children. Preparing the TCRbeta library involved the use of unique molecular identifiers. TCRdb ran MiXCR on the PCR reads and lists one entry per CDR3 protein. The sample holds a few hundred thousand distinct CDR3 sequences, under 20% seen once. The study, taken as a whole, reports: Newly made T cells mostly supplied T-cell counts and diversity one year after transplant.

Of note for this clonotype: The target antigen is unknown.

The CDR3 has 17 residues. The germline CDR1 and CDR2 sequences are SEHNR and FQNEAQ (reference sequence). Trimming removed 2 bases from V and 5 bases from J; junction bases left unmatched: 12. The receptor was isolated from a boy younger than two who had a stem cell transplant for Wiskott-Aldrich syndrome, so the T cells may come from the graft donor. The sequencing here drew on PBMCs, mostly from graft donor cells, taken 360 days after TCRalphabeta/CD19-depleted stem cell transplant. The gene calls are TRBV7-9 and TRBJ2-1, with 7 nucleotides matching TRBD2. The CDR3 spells CASSLPSRGTNNNEQFF. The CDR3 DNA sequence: TGTGCCAGCAGCTTACCATCAAGAGGGACTAATAACAATGAGCAGTTCTTC. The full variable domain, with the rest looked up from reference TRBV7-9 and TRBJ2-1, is DTGVSQNPRHKITKRGQNVTFRCDPISEHNRLYWYRQTLGQGPEFLTYFQNEAQLEKSRLLSDRFSAERPKGSFSTLEIQRTEQGDSAMYLCASSLPSRGTNNNEQFFGPGTRLTVL.